This T cell receptor beta chain comes out of a study of post-analysis software for immune sequencing data (dated by TCRdb to between 2015 and 2016). Background for the entire study: Disease courses on record covered relapsing-remitting, secondary progressive and progressive-relapsing multiple sclerosis, though some patients had no subtype annotation. The patient repertoires were set against about 12 previously published healthy control repertoires from donors whose ages ranged from roughly 6 to 26 years. A subset of samples was prepared in parallel using single-end sample barcoding, then pooled and co-amplified after Illumina adapter ligation. The paper's findings and limits, for the study overall: Significantly higher frequencies in patients than in controls were found for roughly 5 TRBV segments, including TRBV5-6, TRBV5-1 and TRBV20-1. The multiple sclerosis patient group was slightly younger than the control group. Compared with controls, multiple sclerosis patients had significantly lower normalized Chao1 diversity, a finding suggesting substantial peripheral T-cell clonal expansion. Strong co-clustering of samples prepared in the same batch was shown by direct clustering with F measure, prompting a batch-effect correction.

The library was produced with PCR. Sequencer: Illumina HiSeq 2500. Unique molecular identifiers were incorporated into TCR beta cDNA libraries to reduce PCR and sequencing biases. Approximately 500,000 cDNA molecules were obtained for every 1 to 10 million input T cells, so each molecule roughly corresponded to one T cell. The patient libraries were prepared and sequenced with the same protocol used for the earlier healthy control dataset. Samples belonging to the same batch were prepared together, multiplexed and sequenced on a shared HiSeq lane. In the authors' own workflow: MIGEC was used to process the raw barcoded reads, and molecular identifier groups with only a single read were discarded before consensus assembly and CDR3 extraction. Clonotype tables were post-analysed with VDJtools, normalizing diversity by down-sampling all datasets to the smallest sample size. In repertoire overlap clustering, CDR3 amino acid sequences, but not nucleotide sequences, were matched to correct batch-related cross-sample contamination. TCRdb cleaned the public reads at Q25 with fastp, built clones with MiXCR and kept in-frame beta chains. Entries that share a CDR3 protein sequence are merged under the most common genes and DNA. The V and J calls here are based on TCRdb, not the publication. The sample contains hundreds of thousands of distinct CDR3 sequences, about 60% of them found a single time. The ten largest clonotypes hold around 11% of the sample.

V is cut by 4 bases and J by 2 bases, and the space between the germline ends is 11 bases. The CDR3 numbers 14 residues from cysteine through phenylalanine. Of the read, only the CDR3 DNA is kept; its 42 bases are in frame from base 1. The germline V gene provides CDR1 MGHDK and CDR2 SYGVNS. With regard to this clonotype: What antigen it recognizes has not been identified. Per-nucleotide qualities are absent, and no much larger clonotype sits a single base away.

To demonstrate the VDJtools post-analysis software, the study profiled TCR beta repertoires from the peripheral blood of 13 young patients with multiple sclerosis. The patients with multiple sclerosis were children and adolescents between about 6 and 16 years of age. Input material: blood. The sequence joins TRBV25-1 to TRBJ2-5, with the identity of the D gene unclear. This clonotype originated in a girl aged 2-10 years with multiple sclerosis. The CDR3 in this case is CASSGYSVQETQYF. In nucleotides, the sequence is TGTGCCAGCAGTGGGTACAGCGTTCAAGAGACCCAGTACTTC.